Detailed here is one T cell receptor (beta chain). The sample belongs to a study of T cell responses to AZD1222 COVID-19 vaccine. From germline, CDR1 is MNHEY and CDR2 SVGAGI. The CDR3 spans 13 residues. V lost 2 bases, J lost 4 bases, and 6 bases lay in between. Clones were sequenced by immunoSEQ multiplex PCR, and TCRdb holds only the in-frame ones, with some missing. The table has roughly 62,000 clones, roughly 80% seen once. This clonotype was obtained from an adult in good health. The starting material was peripheral blood, obtained on day 0 of AZD1222 vaccination. The rearrangement joins TRBV6-5 to TRBJ1-3; D gene unclear. The DNA for the CDR3 is TGTGCCAGCAGTTACCAGTCCGGAAACACCATATATTTT. Protein: CASSYQSGNTIYF.